This T cell receptor beta chain was sequenced for a study of early T cells in non-severe SARS-CoV-2 infection. This clonotype was seen many times. The CDR3 runs 15 residues. TCRdb reanalysed the 5' RACE reads using MiXCR and keeps one entry per CDR3 protein. This repertoire shows about 70,000 distinct CDR3 sequences, roughly 15% found once; its top ten account for roughly 3.7%. This material consisted of whole blood, taken at baseline. This rearrangement joins TRBV21-1 to TRBJ1-1; whether TRBD1, the table's D call, matches the DNA was not checked. TRBV21-1 is termed a pseudogene. This sequence originates from an adult who was a healthcare worker with PCR-confirmed SARS-CoV-2 infection or an uninfected control (not recorded which). CDR3 loop: CASSKAHRLYTEAFF. Here the CDR3 DNA reads TGTGCCAGCAGCAAAGCGCACAGGTTGTACACTGAAGCTTTCTTT.